Following are 20 T cell receptor beta chains from one sample sequenced in a study of blood T cell repertoires in COVID-19. TCRdb keeps only in-frame clones here, not all; method: immunoSEQ multiplex PCR. The data contain roughly 260,000 clones, more than 85% of them singletons. The sample taken for sequencing was peripheral blood. These receptors were taken from a person aged 18 to 35 with COVID-19, enrolled during active disease.

The chain joins TRBV6-5 to TRBJ2-5, with a possible D match to TRBD1 (5 bases). This CDR3 spans 15 amino acids. Trimming shortened V by 7 bases and J by 0 bases, and 15 bases separated the two germline ends. Germline CDR1 MNHEY, CDR2 SVGAGI. CDR3 bases: TGTGCCAGCACCCTATCTCAGGGAAACCAAGAGACCCAGTACTTC. It is translated as CASTLSQGNQETQYF.

This chain connects TRBV7-2 to TRBJ2-7; TRBD2 matches 9 bases. Germline V CDR1 and CDR2: SGHTA, FQGNSA. V trimming: 1 base; J trimming: 1 base; junction bases outside the gene matches: 5. This CDR3 spans 16 amino acids. The DNA for the CDR3 is TGTGCCAGCAGCTTAGGTCTTAGCGGGAGTTCCTACGAGCAGTACTTC. It yields the protein CASSLGLSGSSYEQYF. Variable domain in full (rest from reference TRBV7-2 and TRBJ2-7): GAGVSQSPSNKVTEKGKDVELRCDPISGHTALYWYRQSLGQGLEFLIYFQGNSAPDKSGLPSDRFSAERTGGSVSTLTIQRTQQEDSAVYLCASSLGLSGSSYEQYFGPGTRLTVT.

CDR3 protein: CSVGGQGVNEQFF. CDR3 nucleotides: TGCAGCGTAGGGGGACAGGGTGTAAATGAGCAGTTCTTC. The chain employs TRBV29-1 and TRBJ2-1; the match to TRBD1 covers 9 bases. CDR1 and CDR2 from the germline V gene are SQVTM and ANQGSEA. With V trimmed by 6 bases and J by 7 bases, 7 bases remained unmatched. The CDR3 runs to 13 residues.

V is TRBV28 and J is TRBJ2-3, with 11 bases fitting TRBD2. Trimming took 2 bases from V and 7 from J; bases not matched to a gene: 5. Per germline, CDR1 MDHEN and CDR2 SYDVKM. There are 15 residues in the CDR3. CDR3 DNA: TGTGCCAGCAGTTTAATGACTAGCGGGATGAATACGCAGTATTTT. Translated, it gives CASSLMTSGMNTQYF.

The J gene is TRBJ2-2, the V gene TRBV7-2, with 10 positions matching TRBD1. This CDR3 has 14 residues. Germline V gives CDR1 SGHTA, CDR2 FQGNSA. The junction had 4 bases not matched to a gene; V was cut back by 5 bases and J by 7 bases. The CDR3 loop is CASSTGQGNGELFF. For the CDR3, the DNA is TGTGCCAGCAGCACGGGACAGGGGAACGGGGAGCTGTTTTTT.

The rearrangement joins TRBV28 to TRBJ2-2, with D perhaps matching TRBD1 (5 bases). The germline V gene encodes CDR1 MDHEN and CDR2 SYDVKM. V shed 5 bases and J shed 2 bases, with 9 bases lying between them. CDR3 length equals 14 residues. CDR3 in amino acids: CASSADINTGELFF. CDR3 sequence (DNA): TGTGCCAGCAGTGCGGACATTAACACCGGGGAGCTGTTTTTT.

This clone was counted a single time. This sequence joins TRBV5-4 and TRBJ2-5, with TRBD1 matching 8 bases. The ends lost 3 bases at V and 9 bases at J; junction bases unmatched: 16. The germline V gene encodes CDR1 SGHNT and CDR2 YYREEE (reference sequence). The CDR3 consists of 16 residues. The CDR3 nucleotides are TGTGCCAGCAGCTCAAAGCCAGGGGTGGACAGGGAGGCCCAGTACTTC. This sequence encodes CASSSKPGVDREAQYF.

The count of this clone is one. This chain uses TRBV5-1 with TRBJ1-2, with 9 bases matching TRBD1. The V gene's germline CDR1 is SGHRS and CDR2 YFSETQ. CDR3 length: 15 residues. J was trimmed by 3 bases and V by 3 bases; bases with no gene match: 6. The CDR3: CASSWGDRVDYGYTF. In DNA form, the CDR3 reads TGCGCCAGCAGCTGGGGGGACAGGGTAGACTATGGCTACACCTTC. The full variable domain, rest sourced from reference TRBV5-1 and TRBJ1-2, is KAGVTQTPRYLIKTRGQQVTLSCSPISGHRSVSWYQQTPGQGLQFLFEYFSETQRNKGNFPGRFSGRQFSNSRSEMNVSTLELGDSALYLCASSWGDRVDYGYTFGSGTRLTVV.

The CDR3 is CASSIPGQLQPQHF. CDR3 nucleotide sequence: TGTGCCAGCAGCATACCGGGACAGCTTCAGCCCCAGCATTTT. The J gene is TRBJ1-5, the V gene TRBV21-1; the D call in the table, TRBD1, was not verified against the DNA. TRBV21-1 is tagged as a pseudogene. CDR3 length: 14 amino acids.

The rearrangement links TRBV7-9 to TRBJ2-3, with 8 bases that match TRBD2. The CDR3 extends over 17 amino acids. CDR1 is SEHNR and CDR2 is FQNEAQ in the germline V gene (reference sequence). J gave up 0 bases and V 5 bases, and 10 bases lay outside the gene matches. The CDR3 nucleotides read TGTGCCAGCAGCCCAGCGCCTAGCGGGCCCAGCACAGATACGCAGTATTTT. Residues: CASSPAPSGPSTDTQYF.

The chain couples TRBV28 to TRBJ1-2, with TRBD1 identical over 8 bases. In germline, CDR1 is MDHEN, CDR2 SYDVKM. V lost 3 bases to trimming and J lost 6 bases; unmatched junction nucleotides: 9. This CDR3 comprises 15 residues. Here the CDR3 DNA reads TGTGCCAGCAGTTTCGGGGACAGGCCCGGCGATGGCTACACCTTC. The encoded protein is CASSFGDRPGDGYTF.

V usage is TRBV19 and J usage is TRBJ1-5, with D perhaps TRBD1 (6 bases). The ends were cut back, 10 bases at V and 0 bases at J, with 19 bases in the middle. The CDR3 spans 16 residues. Germline lookup yields CDR1 LNHDA and CDR2 SQIVND (reference sequence). CDR3 residues: CATGTTTWYSNQPQHF. Here the CDR3 DNA reads TGTGCCACCGGGACAACGACGTGGTATAGCAATCAGCCCCAGCATTTT.

This sequence joins TRBV7-2 and TRBJ2-1, with D unresolved. CDR1 SGHTA and CDR2 FQGNSA come from the germline V gene. The CDR3 consists of 14 residues. Trimming cost V 5 bases and J 0 bases, with 8 bases left between them. The CDR3: CASSPDNSYNEQFF. The CDR3 DNA is TGTGCCAGCAGCCCCGACAACTCCTACAATGAGCAGTTCTTC. Filled out from reference TRBV7-2 and TRBJ2-1, the complete variable domain reads GAGVSQSPSNKVTEKGKDVELRCDPISGHTALYWYRQSLGQGLEFLIYFQGNSAPDKSGLPSDRFSAERTGGSVSTLTIQRTQQEDSAVYLCASSPDNSYNEQFFGPGTRLTVL.

This rearrangement joins TRBV5-4 to TRBJ1-2; 7 bases match TRBD1. This CDR3 is built from 15 residues. Trimming removed 2 bases from V and 7 bases from J; junction bases left unmatched: 11. Looked up from germline, CDR1 is SGHNT and CDR2 is YYREEE (reference sequence). CDR3: CASSFNSAGGSGYTF. Here the CDR3 DNA reads TGTGCCAGCAGCTTTAATTCGGCAGGGGGGTCTGGCTACACCTTC.

This clone was detected once. The rearrangement uses TRBV5-6 and TRBJ2-7; D is perhaps TRBD1 (5 bases). Between the trimmed V and J ends, which lost 4 bases and 6 bases, there was a span of 11 bases. The CDR3 extends over 12 amino acids. Germline-derived CDR1 and CDR2 are SGHDT and YYEEEE. This CDR3 reads CASSPGHREQYF. CDR3 DNA sequence: TGTGCCAGCAGCCCAGGGCACCGCGAGCAGTACTTC.

CDR3 amino acids: CASSLDPSSGSADTQYF. The CDR3 DNA reads TGCGCCAGCAGCTTGGATCCGTCTAGCGGGAGTGCAGATACGCAGTATTTT. V is TRBV5-1 and J is TRBJ2-3; TRBD2 matches at 10 bases. Germline V gene sequence: CDR1 SGHRS, CDR2 YFSETQ. Trimming removed 0 bases from V and 4 bases from J; junction bases left unmatched: 8. The CDR3 contains 17 residues.

The chain links TRBV4-2 to TRBJ2-5; 9 nucleotides line up with TRBD2. J gave up 3 bases and V 4 bases, and 12 bases lay outside the gene matches. The length of the CDR3 is 17 residues. In germline, CDR1 is LGHNA, CDR2 YNFKEQ. CDR3 sequence: CASSPRLAGEGEETQYF. CDR3 in DNA: TGTGCCAGCAGCCCCAGATTAGCGGGAGAAGGGGAAGAGACCCAGTACTTC.

V and J are TRBV4-2 and TRBJ1-2, with 7 bases that match TRBD1. Germline CDR1 LGHNA, CDR2 YNFKEQ. Trimming cost V 0 bases and J 3 bases; bases outside gene matches: 4. The length of the CDR3 is 15 residues. The CDR3, as DNA: TGTGCCAGCAGCCAAGATCGTACAGGGGACTATGGCTACACCTTC. Amino acids: CASSQDRTGDYGYTF.

This sequence joins TRBV7-2 and TRBJ1-1; 9 positions agree with TRBD1. V shed 3 bases and J 4 bases; nucleotides not matched to a gene: 3. The CDR3 totals 14 residues. CDR1 SGHTA and CDR2 FQGNSA come from the germline V gene. The CDR3 is CASSFDRGTTEAFF. As DNA, the CDR3 is TGTGCCAGCAGCTTTGACAGGGGGACCACTGAAGCTTTCTTT.

The gene calls are TRBV6-5 and TRBJ2-3; 7 nucleotides line up with TRBD2. Germline V CDR1 and CDR2: MNHEY, SVGAGI. CDR3 length: 14 amino acids. Trimming removed 8 bases from V and 2 bases from J; junction bases left unmatched: 7. CDR3 bases: TGTGCCAGCTGGAGCGGGACCCACACAGATACGCAGTATTTT. Translated, it gives CASWSGTHTDTQYF.